This TCR beta chain originates from a study of early T cells in non-severe SARS-CoV-2 infection. In the case of this clonotype: Antigen specificity is unknown.

Germline assignment: CDR1 SGHRS and CDR2 YFSETQ. J was trimmed by 0 bases and V by 4 bases; bases with no gene match: 3. The CDR3 has 15 residues. Regarding the study as a whole: Missing private and CD4 specificities, VDJdb matching favored anti-spike CD8 responses.

Individually, cDNA molecules had unique molecular identifiers attached to them. One entry per CDR3 protein, called by TCRdb with MiXCR from the 5' RACE reads. The top ten hold less than 3.5% of the sample, which has 100,000 to 120,000 distinct CDR3 sequences, around an eighth seen once. This chain connects TRBV5-1 to TRBJ2-7; 11 nucleotides match TRBD2. This TCR was recovered from an adult who was a healthcare worker with PCR-confirmed SARS-CoV-2 infection or an uninfected control (not recorded which). Specimen: whole blood. The chain's CDR3 is CASSLLAGASYEQYF. As DNA, the CDR3 is TGCGCCAGCAGCCTACTAGCGGGAGCCTCCTACGAGCAGTACTTC.